This note documents a single T cell receptor (beta chain) sequence. V lost 5 bases, J lost 0 bases, and 8 bases lay in between. Germline CDR1 is SGHNT and CDR2 is YENEEA. This CDR3 contains 13 residues. This entry is derived from a study of OX40 agonist ivuxolimab in advanced cancers. The repertoire was sequenced with immunoSEQ multiplex PCR; TCRdb's copy has only in-frame clones and lacks some. The top ten hold approximately 0.32% of the sample, which has roughly 150,000 clones, 90% to 95% seen once. The TCR was taken from an adult with an advanced solid tumor such as melanoma, head and neck, liver or kidney cancer. The rearrangement uses TRBV11-3 and TRBJ2-7; no definite D call. The material was CD4+ or CD8+ T cells sorted from blood, obtained in a trial of the OX40 agonist ivuxolimab. CDR3 bases: TGTGCCAGCAGCACGGACGCCTCCTACGAGCAGTACTTC. It specifies CASSTDASYEQYF.